What follows are 6 T cell receptor beta chains derived from one specimen sequenced in a study of blood T cell repertoires in COVID-19. Generated by immunoSEQ multiplex PCR, the TCRdb table keeps only in-frame clones and is missing some. Among 50,000 to 75,000 clones, approximately 95% were seen once, and the ten largest hold about 3%. Sequenced input: peripheral blood. The receptors originated from a man aged 70 or older with active COVID-19.

This sequence joins TRBV7-9 and TRBJ2-3, with 8 bases aligning to TRBD1. CDR1 is SEHNR and CDR2 is FQNEAQ in the germline V gene (reference sequence). Trimming at V came to 7 bases and at J to 5 bases, leaving 8 bases not matched to a gene. CDR3 length: 14 residues. CDR3 DNA: TGTGCCAGCACCACGGACAGGGTGGTAGATACGCAGTATTTT. As protein: CASTTDRVVDTQYF.

Regarding this clone: Other DNA variants within this sample encode the same CDR3. The rearrangement joins TRBV18 to TRBJ1-2; the D is unclear. CDR1 and CDR2 from the germline V gene are KGHSH and LQKENI. The CDR3 contains 13 residues. V was clipped by 3 bases and J by 0 bases, with 5 bases between them. The CDR3 loop is CASSPDSNYGYTF. The CDR3 nucleotides read TGTGCCAGCTCACCCGACTCTAACTATGGCTACACCTTC.

V gene TRBV14 combines with J gene TRBJ2-5; 11 bases match TRBD2. CDR1 is SGHDN, CDR2 FVKESK, per germline. J gave up 0 bases and V 1 base, and 7 bases lay outside the gene matches. The CDR3 runs to 18 residues. CDR3 residues: CASSQGGPSGGYQETQYF. The CDR3 nucleotides read TGTGCCAGCAGCCAAGGAGGGCCTAGCGGGGGGTACCAAGAGACCCAGTACTTC.

This chain uses TRBV7-6 with TRBJ2-2; possible D gene TRBD2, 5 bases. Looked up from germline, CDR1 is SGHVS and CDR2 is FNYEAQ. The CDR3 covers 15 residues. Trimming stripped 8 bases from V and 1 base from J, with 14 bases between. The CDR3 here is CASLRSGKNTGELFF. CDR3 DNA: TGTGCCAGCTTGAGAAGCGGAAAGAACACCGGGGAGCTGTTTTTT.

The V gene is TRBV7-9, the J gene TRBJ2-7; 13 bases align to TRBD2. Trimming took 5 bases from V and 5 from J; bases not matched to a gene: 3. The CDR3 covers 14 residues. Germline CDR1 and CDR2: SEHNR and FQNEAQ (reference sequence). CDR3 sequence: CASSEGLAGNEQYV. The CDR3 nucleotides are TGTGCCAGCAGCGAGGGACTAGCGGGGAACGAGCAGTACGTC.

This clone was observed once. This chain joins TRBV5-6 and TRBJ1-1; D is possibly TRBD1 (6 bases). The germline gives CDR1 SGHDT, CDR2 YYEEEE. The CDR3 totals 15 residues. V gave up 6 bases and J gave up 4 bases, with 19 bases separating them. CDR3 in amino acids: CASKQGRLLGTEAFF. The CDR3 DNA is TGTGCCAGCAAGCAGGGGCGCTTATTGGGCACTGAAGCTTTCTTT.